This TCR beta chain comes out of a study of technical replicates of blood from a handful of donors. TCRdb keeps only in-frame clones here, not all; method: immunoSEQ multiplex PCR. The sample contains 70,000 to 95,000 clones, more than 90% of which appear only once. Germline values: CDR1 MGHRA, CDR2 YSYEKL. Unmatched junction bases numbered 8, after V lost 0 bases and J lost 6 bases. The CDR3 sequence is 17 residues long. What was sequenced was T cells isolated from PBMCs. The source of this sequence is a human donor in good health. Some clones in this sample may be carry-over from other donors' samples. The chain has TRBV4-1 and TRBJ2-2; 9 bases are a match to TRBD2. The CDR3 region is CASSQDYGTSRAGELFF. The CDR3 region has the DNA TGCGCCAGCAGCCAAGATTATGGGACTAGCCGCGCCGGGGAGCTGTTTTTT.